This T cell receptor beta chain was sequenced for a study of T cell repertoires in cytomegalovirus infection (dated by TCRdb to the late 2010s). Background on the whole study: Alongside well-studied HLA-B-restricted epitopes, the peptide stimulations were aimed at recently identified HLA-C-restricted CMV epitopes, whose presentation resists viral immunomodulation. Because public TCR beta signatures pointed to carriage of CMV infection together with the matching HLA type, the HLA type of each donor mattered for the analysis. On the study overall, not on this receptor specifically: Cumulative frequency of public TCR beta family members discriminated carriers of CMV infection plus the relevant HLA type in this cohort and an independent approximately 400-donor cohort. In the ex vivo response, HLA-C-restricted CMV-specific TCR beta clonotypes were dominant, and in two of eight donors the single most frequent clonotype came from this HLA-C-restricted group.

Sequencing was performed on an Illumina HiSeq 1500. TCRdb cleaned the public reads at Q25 with fastp, built clones with MiXCR and kept in-frame beta chains. Every entry covers one CDR3 protein and lists the most common genes and DNA from its rows. The sample has some 800,000 distinct CDR3 sequences on record, roughly 33% of them singletons. 9.5% to 15% of the sample goes to the ten largest clones. In regard to this clonotype: The antigen it binds to is not known. No much larger clone exists at a distance of one base, and base qualities are not known.

What this sample's treatment or condition label stands for: in vitro stimulation with specific CMV peptide epitopes to enrich CMV-specific T cells. The CDR3 spans 15 residues, from the cysteine through the phenylalanine. Only the CDR3 part of the read is kept: 45 bases, read in frame from the first base. The trim is 5 bases for V and 1 base for J, with a gap of 12 bases between the germline ends. As encoded in the germline V gene (reference sequence), CDR1 is SEHNR while CDR2 is FQNEAQ. The sequence was collected from a human donor in good health (CMV status not recorded). Some clones in this sample may be carry-over from other donors' samples. Sequenced material: cultured CD8+ T cells from PBMCs, taken from culture after CMV antigen stimulation. The rearranged chain carries TRBV7-9 and TRBJ1-5; no D segment can be confidently identified. The CDR3 corresponds to CASSRSQQSNQPQHF. The DNA sequence is as follows: TGTGCCAGCAGCCGATCCCAACAGAGCAATCAGCCCCAGCATTTT.